The 20 T cell receptor beta chains below were found in one sample sequenced in a study of shared clonotypes between healthy human individuals. Naive CD8 cells, CD45RO-negative and positively selected for CCR7, excluded terminally differentiated effector memory CD45RA+ cells. Libraries were prepared by immunoSEQ multiplex PCR; TCRdb keeps only in-frame clonotypes and omits some of them. The sample includes 550,000 to 650,000 clones, 95% to 97% of them seen just once. The source material was naive CD8+ T cells sorted from blood. Receptors originate from a woman aged 25-40 years in good health.

The rearrangement joins TRBV27 to TRBJ2-7, with 7 nucleotides matching TRBD1. The CDR3 spans 16 residues. Germline V lookup: CDR1 MNHEY, CDR2 SMNVEV (reference sequence). V shed 5 bases, J shed 0 bases, and the junction held 10 bases outside the gene matches. DNA for the CDR3: TGTGCCAGCAGTCCCAGGGGGTTGGCGGGCTCCTACGAGCAGTACTTC. This sequence encodes CASSPRGLAGSYEQYF.

The chain uses TRBV4-1 and TRBJ2-2; 10 nucleotides match TRBD2. With V trimmed by 0 bases and J by 5 bases, 9 bases remained unmatched. Germline V CDR1 and CDR2: MGHRA, YSYEKL. The CDR3 spans 18 residues. The CDR3 region has the DNA TGCGCCAGCAGCCAAGATCTTCTAGCGGGAGAAGGGACCGGGGAGCTGTTTTTT. The encoded protein is CASSQDLLAGEGTGELFF.

This chain links TRBV7-8 with TRBJ2-3; the D is unclear. The length of the CDR3 is 15 residues. V was pared by 1 base and J by 2 bases, with 10 bases between. Germline assignment: CDR1 SGHVS and CDR2 FQNEAQ. CDR3 nucleotide sequence: TGTGCCAGCAGCTTAGGGACGGGTCTCACAGATACGCAGTATTTT. It translates to CASSLGTGLTDTQYF. Full variable domain (remainder filled in from reference TRBV7-8 and TRBJ2-3): GAGVSQSPRYKVAKRGQDVALRCDPISGHVSLFWYQQALGQGPEFLTYFQNEAQLDKSGLPSDRFFAERPEGSVSTLKIQRTQQEDSAVYLCASSLGTGLTDTQYFGPGTRLTVL.

The chain is built from TRBV5-1 and TRBJ2-7; D not certain. Germline V gene sequence: CDR1 SGHRS, CDR2 YFSETQ. The CDR3 is 12 residues long. Trimming stripped 4 bases from V and 5 bases from J, with 10 bases between. CDR3 loop: CASSDTSDEQYF. The CDR3 DNA is TGCGCCAGCAGCGATACAAGCGACGAGCAGTACTTC.

The V call is TRBV6-1, the J call TRBJ2-3; a weak D match, TRBD1 (5 bases). From germline, CDR1 is MNHNS and CDR2 SASEGT. Trimming stripped 2 bases from V and 6 bases from J, with 18 bases between. CDR3 length: 16 residues. The CDR3 coding sequence is TGTGCCAGCAGTGAATTGGTGGGGCTCGAATCGGATACGCAGTATTTT. This sequence encodes CASSELVGLESDTQYF.

V is TRBV19 and J is TRBJ2-1; 7 bases match TRBD2. Per the germline V gene, CDR1 is LNHDA and CDR2 is SQIVND (reference sequence). Trimming cost V 3 bases and J 0 bases; bases outside gene matches: 5. This CDR3 has 16 residues. The CDR3 DNA is TGTGCCAGTAGTATGGGGAGGGAAAACTCCTACAATGAGCAGTTCTTC. Protein: CASSMGRENSYNEQFF.

The gene calls are TRBV19 and TRBJ2-4; no clear D. CDR1 LNHDA and CDR2 SQIVND come from the germline V gene (reference sequence). The V end lost 6 bases, the J end lost 0 bases, and 18 bases lay between the germline ends. CDR3 size: 17 residues. DNA for the CDR3: TGTGCCAGTAGGGAAGGGCCGTCGAAGGTAGCCAAAAACATTCAGTACTTC. Translating it yields CASREGPSKVAKNIQYF.

V usage is TRBV6-5 and J usage is TRBJ2-7; 8 bases agree with TRBD2. Trimming took 5 bases from V and 0 from J; bases not matched to a gene: 3. The CDR3 has 14 residues. Germline V gives CDR1 MNHEY, CDR2 SVGAGI. CDR3 protein: CASSLSGSSYEQYF. DNA for the CDR3: TGTGCCAGCAGTCTAAGCGGGAGCTCCTACGAGCAGTACTTC.

The chain combines TRBV28 with TRBJ2-7, with D tentatively TRBD1 (6 bases). Germline CDR1 and CDR2: MDHEN and SYDVKM. CDR3 length: 14 residues. V was shortened by 3 bases and J by 5 bases, with 14 bases between the two germline ends. Here the CDR3 reads CASSFRRGPDEQYF. The CDR3 DNA follows: TGTGCCAGCAGTTTCCGCAGGGGTCCGGACGAGCAGTACTTC.

The chain couples TRBV2 to TRBJ2-2; 12 bases fit TRBD2. The V segment lost 7 bases and the J segment 5 bases; nucleotides outside the gene matches: 5. The V gene's germline CDR1 is SNHLY and CDR2 FYNNEI. There are 15 residues in the CDR3. The CDR3 DNA is TGTGCCAGCACGGGACTAGCGGGTTATACCGGGGAGCTGTTTTTT. This codes for CASTGLAGYTGELFF.

The chain recombines TRBV27 with TRBJ2-1; 13 nucleotides align to TRBD2. This CDR3 spans 18 amino acids. V shed 2 bases, J shed 5 bases, and the junction held 9 bases outside the gene matches. Germline CDR1 MNHEY, CDR2 SMNVEV (reference sequence). The CDR3 region is CASSLQTLAGGGNNEQFF. CDR3 DNA: TGTGCCAGCAGTTTACAAACACTAGCGGGAGGGGGAAACAATGAGCAGTTCTTC.

CDR3 sequence (DNA): TGTGCCAGCAGCTCAGGGACTATCTCCACAGATACGCAGTATTTT. This translates into CASSSGTISTDTQYF. The chain recombines TRBV13 with TRBJ2-3, with 7 positions matching TRBD2. J gave up 2 bases and V 4 bases, and 6 bases lay outside the gene matches. The CDR3 has 15 residues. The germline CDR1 and CDR2 sequences are PRHDT and FYEKMQ (reference sequence).

This clone was seen once. The chain recombines TRBV15 with TRBJ2-1; the D is unclear. The germline V gene has CDR1 LNHNV and CDR2 YYDKDF (reference sequence). V shed 3 bases and J shed 0 bases, with 9 bases lying between them. This CDR3 has 15 residues. CDR3 loop: CATSSPDSSYNEQFF. The CDR3 DNA reads as TGTGCCACCAGCAGCCCGGATAGCTCCTACAATGAGCAGTTCTTC.

This clone appeared once. The chain links TRBV5-1 to TRBJ2-5; TRBD1 might be the D (5 bases). Germline CDR1 reads SGHRS; CDR2 reads YFSETQ. With 0 bases removed from V and 0 bases from J, the gap between germline ends came to 18 bases. The length of the CDR3 is 18 residues. The CDR3 coding sequence is TGCGCCAGCAGCTTGGCCATCGGAGTCGACAGTTACCAAGAGACCCAGTACTTC. It encodes CASSLAIGVDSYQETQYF.

J is TRBJ2-7 and V is TRBV6-1; D is undetermined. With 2 bases removed from V and 3 bases from J, the gap between germline ends came to 11 bases. The CDR3 loop spans 14 amino acids. Germline lookup yields CDR1 MNHNS and CDR2 SASEGT. The CDR3 nucleotides are TGTGCCAGCAGTGAATTCCGGCAGGTCTACGAGCAGTACTTC. Translating it yields CASSEFRQVYEQYF.

The chain carries TRBV28 and TRBJ1-4, with 7 bases matching TRBD1. CDR1 and CDR2 from the germline V gene are MDHEN and SYDVKM. This CDR3 has 14 amino acids. Germline trimming cut 5 bases from V and 6 bases from J; bases unmatched to any gene: 6. This CDR3 reads CASSHAGGDEKLFF. The CDR3 DNA reads as TGTGCCAGCAGTCACGCAGGGGGAGATGAAAAACTGTTTTTT. The complete variable domain, with remaining parts taken from reference TRBV28 and TRBJ1-4, reads DVKVTQSSRYLVKRTGEKVFLECVQDMDHENMFWYRQDPGLGLRLIYFSYDVKMKEKGDIPEGYSVSREKKERFSLILESASTNQTSMYLCASSHAGGDEKLFFGSGTQLSVL.

This clone has only one observation. The chain uses TRBV27 and TRBJ2-6; D gene uncertain. CDR3 length: 16 amino acids. Per the germline V gene, CDR1 is MNHEY and CDR2 is SMNVEV (reference sequence). V lost 7 bases and J lost 0, with 13 bases in between. Written as DNA, the CDR3 is TGTGCCAGCACTGGCCTACCCTTCTCTGGGGCCAACGTCCTGACTTTC. Translation gives CASTGLPFSGANVLTF. The full variable domain, completed using reference TRBV27 and TRBJ2-6, is EAQVTQNPRYLITVTGKKLTVTCSQNMNHEYMSWYRQDPGLGLRQIYYSMNVEVTDKGDVPEGYKVSRKEKRNFPLILESPSPNQTSLYFCASTGLPFSGANVLTFGAGSRLTVL.

The chain is built from TRBV11-2 and TRBJ2-5; D remains ambiguous. There are 12 residues in the CDR3. The V end lost 3 bases, the J end lost 5 bases, and 7 bases lay between the germline ends. Germline CDR1 SGHAT, CDR2 FQNNGV. CDR3 loop: CASSFNRETQYF. For the CDR3, the DNA is TGTGCCAGCAGCTTCAATAGGGAGACCCAGTACTTC.

The chain joins TRBV7-2 to TRBJ2-3; D remains ambiguous. The CDR3 consists of 12 residues. The germline V gene has CDR1 SGHTA and CDR2 FQGNSA. V was trimmed by 5 bases and J by 0 bases, leaving 3 bases between them. This chain's CDR3 is CASSPSTDTQYF. CDR3 DNA sequence: TGTGCCAGCAGCCCAAGCACAGATACGCAGTATTTT.

V gene TRBV2 combines with J gene TRBJ1-3, with D possibly matching TRBD1 (5 bases). This CDR3 spans 15 amino acids. Per the germline V gene, CDR1 is SNHLY and CDR2 is FYNNEI. Trimming stripped 7 bases from V and 6 bases from J, with 19 bases between. The CDR3 region is CASIGADQGSNTIYF. For the CDR3, the DNA is TGTGCCAGCATTGGGGCGGACCAGGGTTCAAACACCATATATTTT.